This is a list of T cell receptor beta chains from one sample in a study of breast tumors, draining lymph nodes, adjacent tissues. TCRdb used MiXCR to reprocess the multiplex PCR reads, holding one entry per CDR3 protein. The data show hundreds of thousands of distinct CDR3 sequences, roughly 30% seen once. The source material was axillary lymph node tissue. Every receptor here comes from a female donor with breast cancer. Some clones in this sample may be carry-over from other donors' samples. The CDR3 runs from the conserved cysteine through the conserved F or W. D genes are given only for firm matches. Size values are once, few and many counts, or a class for expanded clones, and some rows have none.

V gene	clone size	J gene	D gene	CDR3 protein
TRBV19	-	TRBJ1-2	-	CASSTDRGNTF
TRBV5-1	many	TRBJ2-3	TRBD1	CASSLAGGVADTQYF
TRBV2	many	TRBJ2-2	-	CASSESGPTGELFF
TRBV5-6	many	TRBJ2-7	TRBD2	CASSAELGLVGFYEQYF
TRBV29-1	many	TRBJ2-2	TRBD2	CSVLVSGLSGELFF
TRBV3-1	few	TRBJ2-3	-	CASSPVAGLTDTQYF
TRBV20-1	-	TRBJ2-3	TRBD2	CSAPPIAGGTDTQYF
TRBV9	few	TRBJ1-1	-	CASSVVRGRGAGTEAFF
TRBV9	many	TRBJ2-6	-	CASSVGSSGANVLTF
TRBV5-1	many	TRBJ2-5	TRBD2	CASSLTSAIETQYF
TRBV30	many	TRBJ2-2	TRBD1	CAWVAGGAPGELFF
TRBV2	many	TRBJ2-3	-	CASTYLELLYTDTQYF
TRBV24-1	many	TRBJ2-5	-	CATSDRQAPGETQYF
TRBV25-1	once	TRBJ2-7	-	CASSARTPLLSYEQYF
TRBV30	many	TRBJ1-3	-	CAWSVDFAKGNTIYF
TRBV20-1	many	TRBJ2-7	-	CSAIGRGRGSSYEQYF
TRBV19	many	TRBJ2-1	TRBD2	CASSITSGSSYNEQFF
TRBV7-2	-	TRBJ2-1	-	CASSQIPGSYDGQFF
TRBV19	many	TRBJ2-3	TRBD2	CASSHLLAGGADTQYF
TRBV6-5	many	TRBJ1-4	-	CASSYGYRAATNEKLFF